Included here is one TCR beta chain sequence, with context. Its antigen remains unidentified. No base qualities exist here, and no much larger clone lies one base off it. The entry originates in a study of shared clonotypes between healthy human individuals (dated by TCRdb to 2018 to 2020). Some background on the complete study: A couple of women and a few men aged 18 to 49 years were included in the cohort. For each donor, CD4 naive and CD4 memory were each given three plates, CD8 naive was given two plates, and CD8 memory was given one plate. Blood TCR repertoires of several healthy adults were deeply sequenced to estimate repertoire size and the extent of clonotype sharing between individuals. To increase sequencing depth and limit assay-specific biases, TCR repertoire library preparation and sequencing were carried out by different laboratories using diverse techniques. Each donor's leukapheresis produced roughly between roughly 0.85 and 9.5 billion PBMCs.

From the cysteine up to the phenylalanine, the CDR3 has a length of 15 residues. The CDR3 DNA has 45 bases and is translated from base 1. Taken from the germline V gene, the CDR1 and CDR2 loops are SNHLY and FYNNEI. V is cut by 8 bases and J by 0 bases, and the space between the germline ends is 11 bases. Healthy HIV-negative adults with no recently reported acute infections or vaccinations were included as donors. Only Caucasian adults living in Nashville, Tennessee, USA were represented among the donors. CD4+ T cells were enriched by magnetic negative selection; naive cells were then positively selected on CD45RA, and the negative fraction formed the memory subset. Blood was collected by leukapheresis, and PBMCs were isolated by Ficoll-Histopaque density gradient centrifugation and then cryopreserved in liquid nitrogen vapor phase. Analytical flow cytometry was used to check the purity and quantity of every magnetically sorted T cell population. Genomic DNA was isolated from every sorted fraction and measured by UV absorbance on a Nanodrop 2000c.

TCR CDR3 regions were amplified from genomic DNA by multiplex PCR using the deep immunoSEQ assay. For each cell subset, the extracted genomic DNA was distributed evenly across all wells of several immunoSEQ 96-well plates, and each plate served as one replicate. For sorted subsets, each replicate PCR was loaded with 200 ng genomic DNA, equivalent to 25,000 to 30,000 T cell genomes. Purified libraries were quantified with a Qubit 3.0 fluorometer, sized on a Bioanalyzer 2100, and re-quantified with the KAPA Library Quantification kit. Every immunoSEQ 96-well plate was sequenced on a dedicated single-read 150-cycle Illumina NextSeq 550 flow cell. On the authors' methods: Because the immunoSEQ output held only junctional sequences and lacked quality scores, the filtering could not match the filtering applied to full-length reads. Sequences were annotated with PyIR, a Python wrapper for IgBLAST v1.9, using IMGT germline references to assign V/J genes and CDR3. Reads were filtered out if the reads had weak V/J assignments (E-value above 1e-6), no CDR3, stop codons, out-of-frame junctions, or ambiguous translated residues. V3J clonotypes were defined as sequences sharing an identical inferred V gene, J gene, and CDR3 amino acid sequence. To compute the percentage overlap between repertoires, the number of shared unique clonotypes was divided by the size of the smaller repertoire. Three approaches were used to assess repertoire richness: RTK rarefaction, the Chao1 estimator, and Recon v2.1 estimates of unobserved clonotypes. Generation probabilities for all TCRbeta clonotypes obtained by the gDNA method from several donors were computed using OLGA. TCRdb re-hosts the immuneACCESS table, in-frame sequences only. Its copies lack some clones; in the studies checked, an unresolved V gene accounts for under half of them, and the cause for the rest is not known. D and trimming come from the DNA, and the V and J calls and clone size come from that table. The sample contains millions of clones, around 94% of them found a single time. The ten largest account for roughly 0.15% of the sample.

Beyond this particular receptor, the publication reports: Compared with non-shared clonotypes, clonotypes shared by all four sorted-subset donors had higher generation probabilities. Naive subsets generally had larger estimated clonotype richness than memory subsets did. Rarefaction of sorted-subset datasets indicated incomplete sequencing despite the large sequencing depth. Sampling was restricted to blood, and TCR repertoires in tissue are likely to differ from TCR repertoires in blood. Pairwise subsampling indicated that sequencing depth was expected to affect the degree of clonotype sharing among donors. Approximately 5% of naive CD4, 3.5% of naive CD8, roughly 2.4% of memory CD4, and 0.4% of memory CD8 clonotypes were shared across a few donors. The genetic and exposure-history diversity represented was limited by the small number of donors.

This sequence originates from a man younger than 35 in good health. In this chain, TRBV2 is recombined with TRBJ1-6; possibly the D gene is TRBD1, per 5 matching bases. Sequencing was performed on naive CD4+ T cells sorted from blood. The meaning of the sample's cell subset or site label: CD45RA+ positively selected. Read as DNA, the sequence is TGTGCCAGCCTCAGGGAAAGCTCCTATAATTCACCCCTCCACTTT. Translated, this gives CASLRESSYNSPLHF.